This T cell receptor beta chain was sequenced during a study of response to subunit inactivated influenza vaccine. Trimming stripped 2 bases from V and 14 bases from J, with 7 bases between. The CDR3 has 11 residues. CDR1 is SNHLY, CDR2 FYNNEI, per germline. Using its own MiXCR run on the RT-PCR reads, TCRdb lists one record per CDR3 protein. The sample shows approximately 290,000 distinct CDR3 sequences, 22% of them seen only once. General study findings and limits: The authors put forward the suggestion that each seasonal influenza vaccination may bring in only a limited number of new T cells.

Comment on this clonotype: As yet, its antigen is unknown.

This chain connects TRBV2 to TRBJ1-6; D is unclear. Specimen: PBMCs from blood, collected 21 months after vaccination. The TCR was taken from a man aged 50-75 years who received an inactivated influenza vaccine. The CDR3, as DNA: TGTGCCAGCAGTGAACCTTCGGCCCTCCACTTT. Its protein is CASSEPSALHF.